A selection of T cell receptor beta chains follows, all from one sample in a study of beta chain features in type 1 diabetes. Assay used: immunoSEQ multiplex PCR; TCRdb lists only in-frame clones, some missing. This sample has some 240,000 clones; around 15% occur once, and the top ten carry 0.065% to 0.1%. Sequencing was performed on naive CD4+ T cells from blood. These receptors were collected from a young man with type 1 diabetes. Each CDR3 is given with its conserved first and last residue. Each record gives: D gene, J gene, clone size, V gene, CDR3 DNA, CDR3 protein. D genes are given only for firm matches. A row's size may be missing; if present it is once, few, many or a size class.

D: .
J: TRBJ2-7
size: .
V: TRBV29-1
DNA: TGCAGCGTTGATTTGGATGAGCAGTCCTACGAGCAGTACTTC
CDR3: CSVDLDEQSYEQYF

D: .
J: TRBJ2-5
size: few
V: TRBV15
DNA: TGTGCCACCAGCAGAGATCGAGGGAGATGGGAAGAGACCCAGTACTTC
CDR3: CATSRDRGRWEETQYF

D: .
J: TRBJ2-5
size: .
V: TRBV27
DNA: TGTGCCAGCAGTTTATTTAGCGGAGGCGTAGGGACCCAGTACTTC
CDR3: CASSLFSGGVGTQYF

D: .
J: TRBJ2-7
size: few
V: TRBV28
DNA: TGTGCCAGCAGCCAGAGCTCCTACGAGCAGTACTTC
CDR3: CASSQSSYEQYF

D: .
J: TRBJ2-5
size: .
V: TRBV28
DNA: TGTGCCAGCACCCTACAGGGAACCCAGTACTTC
CDR3: CASTLQGTQYF

D: TRBD1
J: TRBJ1-2
size: few
V: TRBV30
DNA: TGTGCCTGGAGCCCGGGGACAGGGGGTGGCTACACCTTC
CDR3: CAWSPGTGGGYTF

D: .
J: TRBJ2-1
size: .
V: TRBV5-1
DNA: TGCGCCAGCAGCTTGGGACAGACCCTTTACAATGAGCAGTTCTTC
CDR3: CASSLGQTLYNEQFF

D: .
J: TRBJ2-7
size: .
V: TRBV11-2
DNA: TGTGCCAGCACCGGGGGAAGCGGCTACTCCTACGAGCAGTACTTC
CDR3: CASTGGSGYSYEQYF

D: TRBD2
J: TRBJ2-4
size: .
V: TRBV29-1
DNA: TGCAGCGTTGTAGGGCTAGCGGGAGGAGGGAACATTCAGTACTTC
CDR3: CSVVGLAGGGNIQYF

D: .
J: TRBJ2-1
size: few
V: TRBV30
DNA: TGTGCCTGGAGACCAACTTCTGCGGGTGCGAGGAATGAGCAGTTCTTC
CDR3: CAWRPTSAGARNEQFF

D: TRBD2
J: TRBJ2-1
size: few
V: TRBV15
DNA: TGTGCCACCAGCAGTTCGGGGACTAGATTAAAGCAGTTCTTC
CDR3: CATSSSGTRLKQFF

D: .
J: TRBJ2-7
size: .
V: TRBV29-1
DNA: TGCAGCGTTGTTGGCGGGACCCCTTCCTACGAGCAGTACTTC
CDR3: CSVVGGTPSYEQYF

D: .
J: TRBJ2-7
size: .
V: TRBV7-2
DNA: TGTGCCAGCAGCTCCGACACCTACGAGCAGTACTTC
CDR3: CASSSDTYEQYF

D: .
J: TRBJ2-3
size: .
V: TRBV18
DNA: TGTGCCAGCTCGTCGGGACAACCTGCCACAGATACGCAGTATTTT
CDR3: CASSSGQPATDTQYF

D: TRBD2
J: TRBJ2-5
size: .
V: TRBV7-9
DNA: TGTGCCAGCAGCTATCTAGCGGGAGGTAAAGAGACCCAGTACTTC
CDR3: CASSYLAGGKETQYF

D: .
J: TRBJ2-5
size: .
V: TRBV5-4
DNA: TGTGCCAGCAGCTTGGTCGGACAGAAAGAGACCCAGTACTTC
CDR3: CASSLVGQKETQYF